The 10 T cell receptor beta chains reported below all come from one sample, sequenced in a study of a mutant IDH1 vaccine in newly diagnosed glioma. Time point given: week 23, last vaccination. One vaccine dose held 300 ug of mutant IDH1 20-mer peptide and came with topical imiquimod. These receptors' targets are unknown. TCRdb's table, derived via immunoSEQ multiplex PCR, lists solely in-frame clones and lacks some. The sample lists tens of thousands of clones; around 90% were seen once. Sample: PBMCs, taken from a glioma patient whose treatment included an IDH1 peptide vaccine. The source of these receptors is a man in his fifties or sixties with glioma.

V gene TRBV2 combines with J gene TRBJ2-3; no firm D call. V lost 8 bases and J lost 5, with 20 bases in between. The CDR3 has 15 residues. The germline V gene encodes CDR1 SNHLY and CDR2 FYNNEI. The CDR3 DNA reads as TGTGCCAGCGTCCTTTTGCCTACCCTTGGAGATACGCAGTATTTT. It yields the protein CASVLLPTLGDTQYF.

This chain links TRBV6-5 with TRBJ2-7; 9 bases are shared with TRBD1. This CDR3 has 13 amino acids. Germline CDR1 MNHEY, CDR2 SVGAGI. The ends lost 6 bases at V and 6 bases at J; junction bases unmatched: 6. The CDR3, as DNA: TGTGCCAGCAGACGGGACAGGGTCGGCGAGCAGTACTTC. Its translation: CASRRDRVGEQYF.

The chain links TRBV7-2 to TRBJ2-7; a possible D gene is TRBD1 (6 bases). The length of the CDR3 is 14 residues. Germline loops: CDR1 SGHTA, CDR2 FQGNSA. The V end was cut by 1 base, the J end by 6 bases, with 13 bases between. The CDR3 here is CASSLGAGASEQYF. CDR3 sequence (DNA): TGTGCCAGCAGCTTAGGTGCAGGGGCTAGCGAGCAGTACTTC.

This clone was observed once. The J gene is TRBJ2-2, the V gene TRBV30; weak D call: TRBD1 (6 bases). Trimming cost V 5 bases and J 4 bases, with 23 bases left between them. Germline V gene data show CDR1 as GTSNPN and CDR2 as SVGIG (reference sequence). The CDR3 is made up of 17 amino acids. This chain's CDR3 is CAWRNSTRGRGTGELFF. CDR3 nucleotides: TGTGCCTGGCGGAACTCTACCAGGGGACGGGGCACCGGGGAGCTGTTTTTT.

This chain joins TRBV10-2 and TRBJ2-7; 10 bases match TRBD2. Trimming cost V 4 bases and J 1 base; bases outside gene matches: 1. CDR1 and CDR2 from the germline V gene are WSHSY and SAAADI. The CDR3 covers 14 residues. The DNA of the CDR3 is TGCGCCAGCAGTGGGACTAGCGGTTCCTACGAGCAGTACTTC. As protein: CASSGTSGSYEQYF.

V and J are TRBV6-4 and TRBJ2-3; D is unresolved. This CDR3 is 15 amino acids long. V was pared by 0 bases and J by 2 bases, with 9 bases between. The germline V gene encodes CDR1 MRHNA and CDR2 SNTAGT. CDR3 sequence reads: CASSDSTTATDTQYF. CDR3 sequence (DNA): TGTGCCAGCAGTGACTCGACGACGGCCACAGATACGCAGTATTTT.

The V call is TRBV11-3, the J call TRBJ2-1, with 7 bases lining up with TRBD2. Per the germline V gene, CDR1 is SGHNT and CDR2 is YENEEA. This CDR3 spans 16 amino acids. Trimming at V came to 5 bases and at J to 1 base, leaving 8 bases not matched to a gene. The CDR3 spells CASSPGGSGSYNEQFF. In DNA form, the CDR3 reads TGTGCCAGCAGCCCGGGAGGAAGTGGGTCCTACAATGAGCAGTTCTTC.

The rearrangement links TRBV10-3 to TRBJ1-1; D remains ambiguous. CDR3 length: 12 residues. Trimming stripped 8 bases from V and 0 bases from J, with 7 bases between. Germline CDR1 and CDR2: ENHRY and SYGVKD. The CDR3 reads CAIGQLNTEAFF. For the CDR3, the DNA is TGTGCCATCGGGCAGTTGAACACTGAAGCTTTCTTT.

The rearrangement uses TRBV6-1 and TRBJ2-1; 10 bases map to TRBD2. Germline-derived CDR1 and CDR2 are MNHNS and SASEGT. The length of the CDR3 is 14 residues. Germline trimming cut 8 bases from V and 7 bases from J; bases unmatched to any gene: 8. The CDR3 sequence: CASLGTSATNEQFF. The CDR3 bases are TGTGCCAGCCTCGGGACTAGCGCCACTAATGAGCAGTTCTTC.

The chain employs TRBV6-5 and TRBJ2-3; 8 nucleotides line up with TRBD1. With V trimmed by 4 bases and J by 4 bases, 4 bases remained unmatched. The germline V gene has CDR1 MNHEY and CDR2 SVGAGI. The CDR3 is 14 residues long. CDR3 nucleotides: TGTGCCAGCAGTTTATCGACAGGGGCAGATACGCAGTATTTT. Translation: CASSLSTGADTQYF.